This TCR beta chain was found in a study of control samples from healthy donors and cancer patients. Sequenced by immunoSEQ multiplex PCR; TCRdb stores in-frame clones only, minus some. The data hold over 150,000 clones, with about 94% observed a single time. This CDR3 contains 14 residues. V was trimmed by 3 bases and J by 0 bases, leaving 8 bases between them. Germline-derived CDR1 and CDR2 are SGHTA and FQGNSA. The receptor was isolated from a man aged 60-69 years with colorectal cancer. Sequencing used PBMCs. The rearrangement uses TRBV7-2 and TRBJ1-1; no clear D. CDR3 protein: CASSLTSMNTEAFF. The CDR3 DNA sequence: TGTGCCAGCAGCTTGACTTCCATGAACACTGAAGCTTTCTTT.